Sequencing of this TCR beta chain was carried out in a study of T cells in tumors after PD-1 blockade. Study at large: A subset received ongoing vismodegib 150 mg daily alongside anti-PD-1 therapy.

The repertoire was sequenced with immunoSEQ multiplex PCR; TCRdb's copy has only in-frame clones and lacks some. The repertoire holds tens of thousands of clones, with 65% to 85% as singletons. The clonotype was recovered from a human donor with advanced basal cell or squamous cell carcinoma (not recorded which). The sample in question was PBMCs, obtained before anti-PD-1 therapy.

CDR3 residues: CASSFAGLNTEAFF. The CDR3, as DNA: TGTGCCAGCAGCTTCGCAGGGTTGAACACTGAAGCTTTCTTT. The chain couples TRBV7-8 to TRBJ1-1; D might be TRBD1 (5 bases). V shed 3 bases and J shed 0 bases, with 8 bases lying between them. This CDR3 spans 14 amino acids. CDR1 is SGHVS and CDR2 is FQNEAQ in the germline V gene.